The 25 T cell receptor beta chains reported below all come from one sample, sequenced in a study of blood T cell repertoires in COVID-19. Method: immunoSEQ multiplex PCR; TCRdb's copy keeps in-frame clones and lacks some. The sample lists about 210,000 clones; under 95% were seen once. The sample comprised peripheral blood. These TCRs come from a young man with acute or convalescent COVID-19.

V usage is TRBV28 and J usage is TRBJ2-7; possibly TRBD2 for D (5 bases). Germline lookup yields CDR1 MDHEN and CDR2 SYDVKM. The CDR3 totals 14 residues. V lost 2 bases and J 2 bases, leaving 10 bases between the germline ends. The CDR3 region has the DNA TGTGCCAGCAGTTTAAGAGGGCCCCCCTACGAGCAGTACTTC. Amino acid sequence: CASSLRGPPYEQYF.

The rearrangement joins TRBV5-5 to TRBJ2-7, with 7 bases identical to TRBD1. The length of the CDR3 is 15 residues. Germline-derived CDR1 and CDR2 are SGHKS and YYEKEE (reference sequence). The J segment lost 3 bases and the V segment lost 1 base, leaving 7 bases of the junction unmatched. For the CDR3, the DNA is TGTGCCAGCAGCTTGACAGGGACAGCTTACTACGAGCAGTACTTC. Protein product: CASSLTGTAYYEQYF.

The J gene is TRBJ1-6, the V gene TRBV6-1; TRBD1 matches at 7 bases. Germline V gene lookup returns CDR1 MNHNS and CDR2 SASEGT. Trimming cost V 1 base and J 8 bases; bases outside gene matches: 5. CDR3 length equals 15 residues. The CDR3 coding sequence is TGTGCCAGCAGTGAAGAGGACAGGATTGATTCACCCCTCCACTTT. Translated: CASSEEDRIDSPLHF.

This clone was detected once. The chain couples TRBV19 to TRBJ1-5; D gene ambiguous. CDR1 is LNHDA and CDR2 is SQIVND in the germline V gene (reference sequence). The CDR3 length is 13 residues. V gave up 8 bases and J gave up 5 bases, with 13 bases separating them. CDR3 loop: CASSAGRDQPQHF. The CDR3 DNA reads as TGTGCCAGTTCCGCGGGTAGGGATCAGCCCCAGCATTTT.

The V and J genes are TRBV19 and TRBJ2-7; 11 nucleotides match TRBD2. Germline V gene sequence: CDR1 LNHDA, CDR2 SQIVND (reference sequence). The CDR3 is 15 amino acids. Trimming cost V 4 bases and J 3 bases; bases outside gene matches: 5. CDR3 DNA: TGTGCCAGTAGTAGGTCTAGCGGGAGGATCTACGAGCAGTACTTC. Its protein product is CASSRSSGRIYEQYF.

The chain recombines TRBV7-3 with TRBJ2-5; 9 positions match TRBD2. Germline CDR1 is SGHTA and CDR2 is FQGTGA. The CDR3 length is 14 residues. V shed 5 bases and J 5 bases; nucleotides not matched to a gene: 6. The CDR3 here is CASSPSGMGETQYF. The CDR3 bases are TGTGCCAGCAGCCCTAGCGGGATGGGGGAGACCCAGTACTTC.

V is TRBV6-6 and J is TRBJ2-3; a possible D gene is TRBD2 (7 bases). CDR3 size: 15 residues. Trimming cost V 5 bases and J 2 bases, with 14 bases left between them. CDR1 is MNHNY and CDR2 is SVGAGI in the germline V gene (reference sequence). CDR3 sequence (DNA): TGTGCCAGCAGTACCTCGGCGGGGGCCACAGATACGCAGTATTTT. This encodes CASSTSAGATDTQYF.

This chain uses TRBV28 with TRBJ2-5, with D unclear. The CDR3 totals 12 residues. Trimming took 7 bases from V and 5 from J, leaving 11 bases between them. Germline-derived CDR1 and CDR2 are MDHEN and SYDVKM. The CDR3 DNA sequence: TGTGCCAGCACCCGACAAGCTGAGACCCAGTACTTC. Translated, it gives CASTRQAETQYF.

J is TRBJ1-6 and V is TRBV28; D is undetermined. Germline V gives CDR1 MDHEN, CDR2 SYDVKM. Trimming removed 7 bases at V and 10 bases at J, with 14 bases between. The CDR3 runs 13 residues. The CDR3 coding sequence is TGTGCCAGCACCCCCCGGACTGTATCACCCCTCCACTTT. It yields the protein CASTPRTVSPLHF.

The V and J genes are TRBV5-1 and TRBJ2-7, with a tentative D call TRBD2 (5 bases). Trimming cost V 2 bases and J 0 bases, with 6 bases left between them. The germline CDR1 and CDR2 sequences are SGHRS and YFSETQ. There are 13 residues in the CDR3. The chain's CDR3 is CASSFTSSYEQYF. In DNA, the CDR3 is TGCGCCAGCAGCTTTACTAGCTCCTACGAGCAGTACTTC.

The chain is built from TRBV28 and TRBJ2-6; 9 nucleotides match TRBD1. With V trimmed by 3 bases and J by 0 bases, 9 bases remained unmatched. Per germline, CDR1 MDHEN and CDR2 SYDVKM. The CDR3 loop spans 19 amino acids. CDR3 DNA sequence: TGTGCCAGCAGTTTGCTTACAGGGGGCGCTTCCTCTGGGGCCAACGTCCTGACTTTC. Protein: CASSLLTGGASSGANVLTF.

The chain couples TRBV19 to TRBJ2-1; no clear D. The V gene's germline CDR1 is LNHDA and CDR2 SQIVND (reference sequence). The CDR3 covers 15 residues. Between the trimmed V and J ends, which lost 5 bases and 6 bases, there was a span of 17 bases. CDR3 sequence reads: CASSPVDGALNEQFF. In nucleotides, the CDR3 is TGTGCCAGTAGTCCAGTCGACGGAGCCCTCAATGAGCAGTTCTTC.

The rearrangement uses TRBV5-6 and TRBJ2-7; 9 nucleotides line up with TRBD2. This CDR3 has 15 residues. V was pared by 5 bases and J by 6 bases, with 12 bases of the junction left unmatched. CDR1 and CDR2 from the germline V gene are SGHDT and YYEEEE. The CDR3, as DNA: TGTGCCAGCAGGAGAACTAGCGGGTTCTCAGGCGAGCAGTACTTC. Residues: CASRRTSGFSGEQYF.

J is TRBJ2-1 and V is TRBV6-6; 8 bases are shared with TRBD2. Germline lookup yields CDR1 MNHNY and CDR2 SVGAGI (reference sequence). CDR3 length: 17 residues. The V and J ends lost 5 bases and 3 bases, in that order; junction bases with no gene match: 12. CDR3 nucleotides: TGTGCCAGCAGTCTAACCCTTATTCGGGGGGGCTACAATGAGCAGTTCTTC. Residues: CASSLTLIRGGYNEQFF.

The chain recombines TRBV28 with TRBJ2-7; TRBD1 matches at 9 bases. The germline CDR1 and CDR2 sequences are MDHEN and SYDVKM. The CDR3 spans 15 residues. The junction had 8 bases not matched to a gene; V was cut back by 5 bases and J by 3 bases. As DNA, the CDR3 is TGTGCCAGCAGTACACCCGGGACAGGGCGCTACGAGCAGTACTTC. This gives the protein CASSTPGTGRYEQYF.

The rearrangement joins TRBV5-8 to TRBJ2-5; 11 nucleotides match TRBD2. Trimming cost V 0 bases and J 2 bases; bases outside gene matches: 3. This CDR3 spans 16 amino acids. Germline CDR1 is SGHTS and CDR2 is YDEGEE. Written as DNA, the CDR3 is TGTGCCAGCAGCTTGGGACTAGCGGGGCCTCAAGAGACCCAGTACTTC. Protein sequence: CASSLGLAGPQETQYF.

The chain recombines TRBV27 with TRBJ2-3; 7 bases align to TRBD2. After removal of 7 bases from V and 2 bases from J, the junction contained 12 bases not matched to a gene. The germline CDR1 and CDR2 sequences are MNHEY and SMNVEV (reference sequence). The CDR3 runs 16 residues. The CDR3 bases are TGTGCCAGCAAGTTTGTGGCGGGAGCGTTCACAGATACGCAGTATTTT. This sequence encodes CASKFVAGAFTDTQYF.

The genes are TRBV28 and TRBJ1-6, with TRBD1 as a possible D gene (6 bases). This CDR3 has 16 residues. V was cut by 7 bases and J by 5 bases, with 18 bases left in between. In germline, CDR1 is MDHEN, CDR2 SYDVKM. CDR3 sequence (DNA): TGTGCCAGCACCCTACAGGGAGGGGAAGATAATTCACCCCTCCACTTT. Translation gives CASTLQGGEDNSPLHF. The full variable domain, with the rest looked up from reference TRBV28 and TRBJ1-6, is DVKVTQSSRYLVKRTGEKVFLECVQDMDHENMFWYRQDPGLGLRLIYFSYDVKMKEKGDIPEGYSVSREKKERFSLILESASTNQTSMYLCASTLQGGEDNSPLHFGNGTRLTVT.

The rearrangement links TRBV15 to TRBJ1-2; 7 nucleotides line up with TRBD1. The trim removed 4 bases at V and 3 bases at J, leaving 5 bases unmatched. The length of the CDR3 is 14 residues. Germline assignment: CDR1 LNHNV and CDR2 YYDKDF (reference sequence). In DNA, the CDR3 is TGTGCCACCAGCATTCGGGACAGTTACTATGGCTACACCTTC. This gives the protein CATSIRDSYYGYTF.

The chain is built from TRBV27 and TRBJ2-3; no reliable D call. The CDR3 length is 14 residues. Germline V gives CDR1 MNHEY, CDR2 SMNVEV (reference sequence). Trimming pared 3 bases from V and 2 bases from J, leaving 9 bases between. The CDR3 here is CASSFYLPTDTQYF. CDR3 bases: TGTGCCAGCAGTTTCTACCTTCCCACAGATACGCAGTATTTT.

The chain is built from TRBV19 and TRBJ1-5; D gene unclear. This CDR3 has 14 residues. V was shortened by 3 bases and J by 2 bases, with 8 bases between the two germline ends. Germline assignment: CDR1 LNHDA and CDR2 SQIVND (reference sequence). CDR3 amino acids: CASSISQGNQPQHF. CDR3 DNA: TGTGCCAGTAGTATTTCCCAGGGCAATCAGCCCCAGCATTTT. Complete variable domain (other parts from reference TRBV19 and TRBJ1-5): DGGITQSPKYLFRKEGQNVTLSCEQNLNHDAMYWYRQDPGQGLRLIYYSQIVNDFQKGDIAEGYSVSREKKESFPLTVTSAQKNPTAFYLCASSISQGNQPQHFGDGTRLSIL.

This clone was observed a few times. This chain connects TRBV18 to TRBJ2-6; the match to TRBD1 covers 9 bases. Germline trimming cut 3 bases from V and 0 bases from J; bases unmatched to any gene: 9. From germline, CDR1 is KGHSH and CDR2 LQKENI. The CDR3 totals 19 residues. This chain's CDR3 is CASSPTRDRVFSGANVLTF. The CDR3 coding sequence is TGTGCCAGCTCACCCACGAGGGACAGGGTTTTCTCTGGGGCCAACGTCCTGACTTTC.

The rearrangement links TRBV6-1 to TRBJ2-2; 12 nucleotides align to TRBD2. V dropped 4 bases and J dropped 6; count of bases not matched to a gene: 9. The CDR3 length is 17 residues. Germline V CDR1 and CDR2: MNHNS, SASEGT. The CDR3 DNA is TGTGCCAGCAGTGGACTAGCGGGGGCCAATCCCCCCGGGGAGCTGTTTTTT. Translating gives CASSGLAGANPPGELFF.

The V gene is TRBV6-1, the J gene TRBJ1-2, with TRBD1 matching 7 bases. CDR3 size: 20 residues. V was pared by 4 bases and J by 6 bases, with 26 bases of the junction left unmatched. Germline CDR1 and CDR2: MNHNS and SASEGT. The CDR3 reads CASSVVALRSQGGGFDGYTF. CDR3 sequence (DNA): TGTGCCAGCAGTGTAGTGGCTCTCCGATCACAAGGGGGCGGATTTGATGGCTACACCTTC.

The CDR3 DNA is TGTGCCAGCAGTCCCCTGACAGGGTCTGGAAACACCATATATTTT. Residues: CASSPLTGSGNTIYF. The rearrangement joins TRBV6-5 to TRBJ1-3; 7 bases match TRBD1. V was clipped by 5 bases and J by 1 base; unmatched bases: 5. Per the germline V gene, CDR1 is MNHEY and CDR2 is SVGAGI. The CDR3 runs 15 residues.